The text below deals with one TCR beta chain. These data originate in a study of blood T cell repertoires in COVID-19. Trimming took 7 bases from V and 4 from J; bases not matched to a gene: 11. The length of the CDR3 is 16 residues. Looked up from germline, CDR1 is SGHAT and CDR2 is FQNNGV. As handled by the study authors: Amplifying reference gene primers gave estimates of nucleated cell counts. Sequencing used immunoSEQ multiplex PCR; TCRdb keeps in-frame clones, though not all of them. Clonal size and the V and J genes are those of that table, whereas D and trimming came from the DNA. The data contain about 28,000 clones, roughly nine tenths of them singletons.

The sequence was collected from a man aged 60 to 75 with active COVID-19. The chain combines TRBV11-2 with TRBJ1-1; 11 bases agree with TRBD1. The source material was peripheral blood. The CDR3 DNA is TGTGCCAGCATCGGGACAGGGGGACCCGCAACCACTGAAGCTTTCTTT. Translated: CASIGTGGPATTEAFF.